These 16 T cell receptor beta chains were all obtained from the same sample, sequenced in a study of blood T cell repertoires in COVID-19. The data were produced by immunoSEQ multiplex PCR, yet TCRdb's version contains in-frame clones alone and is incomplete. Found here are roughly 190,000 clones, more than 80% of them singletons; the top ten hold 6.5% to 10%. Sequenced material: peripheral blood. These receptors originate from a woman aged 60-75 years with acute or convalescent COVID-19.

The chain employs TRBV5-6 and TRBJ2-3; D possibly corresponds to TRBD1 (5 bases). Germline V gives CDR1 SGHDT, CDR2 YYEEEE. Trimming stripped 6 bases from V and 0 bases from J, with 11 bases between. The CDR3 totals 14 residues. DNA of the CDR3: TGTGCCAGCACTAGGGGCGTCAGCACAGATACGCAGTATTTT. Translated: CASTRGVSTDTQYF.

The V and J genes are TRBV7-8 and TRBJ1-2; TRBD1 is a possible D gene (6 bases). Germline CDR1 reads SGHVS; CDR2 reads FQNEAQ. The CDR3 has 15 amino acids. Trimming stripped 5 bases from V and 2 bases from J, with 15 bases between. The CDR3 reads CASSPPRGTNYGYTF. CDR3 coding DNA: TGTGCCAGCAGCCCCCCCCGAGGGACAAACTATGGCTACACCTTC.

The chain employs TRBV6-5 and TRBJ1-1; D remains unclear. The length of the CDR3 is 13 residues. Germline V CDR1 and CDR2: MNHEY, SVGAGI. V was cut by 0 bases and J by 7 bases, with 9 bases left in between. CDR3 loop: CASSYSSGLEAFF. The DNA for the CDR3 is TGTGCCAGCAGTTACTCGAGCGGACTTGAAGCTTTCTTT.

J is TRBJ2-2 and V is TRBV7-3; D possibly corresponds to TRBD2 (6 bases). The CDR3 loop spans 14 amino acids. V lost 4 bases to trimming and J lost 5 bases, with 11 bases between them. From germline, CDR1 is SGHTA and CDR2 FQGTGA. The CDR3 bases are TGTGCCAGCAGCTCCACCCGGGGGACCGGGGAGCTGTTTTTT. Amino acids: CASSSTRGTGELFF.

The chain has TRBV24-1 and TRBJ2-5; D is perhaps TRBD2 (6 bases). This CDR3 is 15 amino acids long. Trimming took off 3 bases at V and 5 bases at J, with 15 bases between the two ends. Germline values: CDR1 KGHDR, CDR2 SFDVKD. The CDR3 loop is CATSDALTSVETQYF. As DNA, the CDR3 is TGTGCCACCAGTGATGCTCTGACTAGTGTGGAGACCCAGTACTTC.

The chain joins TRBV3-1 (or the pseudogene TRBV3-2) to TRBJ2-5, with 8 bases that match TRBD2. This CDR3 comprises 18 residues. CDR1 LGHDT and CDR2 YNNKEL come from the germline V gene (reference sequence). V was clipped by 0 bases and J by 2 bases; unmatched bases: 11. The CDR3 DNA sequence: TGTGCCAGCAGCCAAGACCCGGGCCCTACTAGCGGTCAAGAGACCCAGTACTTC. Amino acid sequence: CASSQDPGPTSGQETQYF.

The genes are TRBV3-1 (or the pseudogene TRBV3-2) and TRBJ1-5; TRBD1 matches 8 bases. Unmatched junction bases numbered 5, after V lost 6 bases and J lost 7 bases. Per the germline V gene, CDR1 is LGHDT and CDR2 is YNNKEL (reference sequence). This CDR3 region has 13 residues. The CDR3 region is CASSPGGRQPQHF. The CDR3 DNA reads as TGTGCCAGCAGTCCAGGGGGCAGACAGCCCCAGCATTTT.

This clone has only a few counts. The chain has TRBV12-5 and TRBJ2-3; the D gene is possibly TRBD1 (6 bases). Trimming took off 3 bases at V and 0 bases at J, with 10 bases between the two ends. The CDR3 has 15 amino acids. Per the germline V gene, CDR1 is LGHNT and CDR2 is FRNRAP. CDR3 nucleotide sequence: TGTGCTAGTGGTTTAGGGACACACAGCACAGATACGCAGTATTTT. Translation: CASGLGTHSTDTQYF.

The chain carries TRBV7-8 and TRBJ2-1; 8 bases are shared with TRBD1. CDR3 size: 14 residues. Germline lookup yields CDR1 SGHVS and CDR2 FQNEAQ. Trimming cost V 5 bases and J 6 bases; bases outside gene matches: 6. CDR3 coding DNA: TGTGCCAGCAGCGGCAGGGGGCTCGGCAATGAGCAGTTCTTC. Protein sequence: CASSGRGLGNEQFF.

The V and J genes are TRBV28 and TRBJ2-1; 7 nucleotides match TRBD2. Trimming removed 5 bases from V and 4 bases from J; junction bases left unmatched: 11. Germline V gene data show CDR1 as MDHEN and CDR2 as SYDVKM. The CDR3 contains 16 residues. The CDR3 DNA sequence: TGTGCCAGCAGTGGGAGTAGGGCTAGCGGTTACAATGAGCAGTTCTTC. Translated, it gives CASSGSRASGYNEQFF.

The chain combines TRBV9 with TRBJ1-2; TRBD1 agrees at 9 bases. The CDR3 runs to 14 residues. J gave up 8 bases and V 0 bases, and 5 bases lay outside the gene matches. Germline V lookup: CDR1 SGDLS, CDR2 YYNGEE. The CDR3 region has the DNA TGTGCCAGCAGCGTAGATATGGACAGGGGCGGCTACACCTTC. Its protein product is CASSVDMDRGGYTF.

The chain is built from TRBV11-2 and TRBJ2-2; TRBD1 is a possible D gene (6 bases). Germline assignment: CDR1 SGHAT and CDR2 FQNNGV. V was shortened by 1 base and J by 0 bases, with 12 bases between the two germline ends. This CDR3 has 17 amino acids. CDR3 bases: TGTGCCAGCAGCTTAGTTTCGGCAGGGGCGAACACCGGGGAGCTGTTTTTT. It codes for CASSLVSAGANTGELFF.

J is TRBJ1-2 and V is TRBV12-3 or TRBV12-4; D is unclear. The CDR3 has 10 amino acids. Trimming removed 4 bases at V and 7 bases at J, with 4 bases between. The CDR3 is CASSSGGYTF. The CDR3 coding sequence is TGTGCCAGCAGTTCGGGTGGCTACACCTTC.

The sample holds one count of this clone. The V gene is TRBV3-1 (or the pseudogene TRBV3-2), the J gene TRBJ2-5, with D uncertain. The V and J ends lost 0 bases and 2 bases respectively, with 13 bases between them. The CDR3 spans 16 residues. In germline, CDR1 is LGHDT, CDR2 YNNKEL (reference sequence). The CDR3 sequence is CASSQEFPGIQETQYF. The CDR3 DNA is TGTGCCAGCAGCCAAGAGTTTCCAGGAATTCAAGAGACCCAGTACTTC.

This clone was found a few times. The chain recombines TRBV28 with TRBJ2-6; tentative D call: TRBD2 (5 bases). V lost 5 bases to trimming and J lost 0 bases, with 11 bases between them. The CDR3 covers 16 residues. In germline, CDR1 is MDHEN, CDR2 SYDVKM. The CDR3: CASSTRRDSGANVLTF. CDR3 DNA: TGTGCCAGCAGTACGCGCCGGGACTCTGGGGCCAACGTCCTGACTTTC.

The chain recombines TRBV30 with TRBJ1-3; D not certain. Trimming cost V 3 bases and J 0 bases, with 15 bases left between them. Germline values: CDR1 GTSNPN, CDR2 SVGIG (reference sequence). This CDR3 comprises 16 residues. Here the CDR3 reads CAWSAGRLISGNTIYF. CDR3 bases: TGTGCCTGGAGCGCCGGGAGGCTGATCTCTGGAAACACCATATATTTT.